These 18 T cell receptor beta chains came from one sample sequenced in a study of blood T cell repertoires in COVID-19. The table came from immunoSEQ multiplex PCR; TCRdb's copy has only in-frame clones and leaves some out. The table records 300,000 to 400,000 clones, roughly 90% of them present only once. Sequencing input: peripheral blood. The receptors stem from a woman aged 55 to 70 with COVID-19, enrolled during active disease.

The gene calls are TRBV6-5 and TRBJ2-7, with a tentative D call TRBD1 (6 bases). Germline CDR1 is MNHEY and CDR2 is SVGAGI. The CDR3 is 15 residues long. V was pared by 4 bases and J by 2 bases, with 15 bases between. The CDR3 loop is CASSSRQDDPYEQYF. The CDR3, as DNA: TGTGCCAGCAGTTCCCGACAGGATGATCCCTACGAGCAGTACTTC.

V is TRBV7-3 and J is TRBJ2-1, with 8 bases fitting TRBD1. Per germline, CDR1 SGHTA and CDR2 FQGTGA. The CDR3 spans 17 residues. Trimming removed 0 bases from V and 6 bases from J; junction bases left unmatched: 10. This chain's CDR3 is CASSLTYENRGVNEQFF. The DNA of the CDR3 is TGTGCCAGCAGCTTAACCTATGAGAACAGGGGGGTCAATGAGCAGTTCTTC.

The CDR3 DNA follows: TGTGCCAGTAGGCGAGACATTGGCACAGATACGCAGTATTTT. Translating it yields CASRRDIGTDTQYF. The genes are TRBV19 and TRBJ2-3, with D hard to call. The CDR3 runs to 14 residues. Per germline, CDR1 LNHDA and CDR2 SQIVND (reference sequence). Trimming left V 6 bases short and J 1 base short, with 11 bases between.

This chain links TRBV18 with TRBJ2-7; D call uncertain. This CDR3 comprises 12 residues. V shed 3 bases and J shed 2 bases, with 5 bases lying between them. Germline-derived CDR1 and CDR2 are KGHSH and LQKENI. DNA for the CDR3: TGTGCCAGCTCACCGGCCGCCTACGAGCAGTACTTC. Encoded protein: CASSPAAYEQYF.

This rearrangement joins TRBV5-4 to TRBJ1-4; D is possibly TRBD1 (5 bases). V was pared by 4 bases and J by 4 bases, with 11 bases between. The CDR3 sequence is 14 residues long. The germline V gene encodes CDR1 SGHNT and CDR2 YYREEE (reference sequence). CDR3 DNA sequence: TGTGCCAGCAGCGCGGGGCAGATTAATGAAAAACTGTTTTTT. Translating it yields CASSAGQINEKLFF.

The chain carries TRBV11-3 and TRBJ2-3, with 14 bases identical to TRBD2. The CDR3 contains 18 residues. The ends lost 4 bases at V and 0 bases at J; junction bases unmatched: 6. Per the germline V gene, CDR1 is SGHNT and CDR2 is YENEEA. This CDR3 reads CASSSGLAGGTSTDTQYF. For the CDR3, the DNA is TGTGCCAGCAGCTCAGGACTAGCGGGGGGCACTAGCACAGATACGCAGTATTTT.

The chain recombines TRBV30 with TRBJ2-1, with 15 bases matching TRBD2. The CDR3 runs to 16 residues. The V and J ends lost 3 bases and 7 bases, in that order; junction bases with no gene match: 7. Germline V gene data show CDR1 as GTSNPN and CDR2 as SVGIG (reference sequence). CDR3 nucleotides: TGTGCCTGGAGAGGACTAGCGGGGGGGCTGGTGAATGAGCAGTTCTTC. This encodes CAWRGLAGGLVNEQFF.

The genes are TRBV30 and TRBJ2-2; 10 bases are shared with TRBD2. J gave up 6 bases and V 1 base, and 2 bases lay outside the gene matches. CDR1 and CDR2 (germline): GTSNPN, SVGIG (reference sequence). This CDR3 region has 14 residues. The DNA for the CDR3 is TGTGCCTGGAGTGGGCTAGCGGGGGCCGGGGAGCTGTTTTTT. Protein sequence: CAWSGLAGAGELFF.

The chain has TRBV25-1 and TRBJ1-2; D call uncertain. Looked up from germline, CDR1 is MGHDK and CDR2 is SYGVNS. V gave up 5 bases and J gave up 3 bases, with 10 bases separating them. The CDR3 runs 13 residues. CDR3 DNA sequence: TGTGCCAGCAGTCTCGGGATATACTATGGCTACACCTTC. This sequence encodes CASSLGIYYGYTF.

This chain uses TRBV7-8 with TRBJ1-1; maybe TRBD1 (5 bases). Germline-derived CDR1 and CDR2 are SGHVS and FQNEAQ. V was trimmed by 7 bases and J by 1 base, leaving 16 bases between them. CDR3 length: 15 amino acids. The CDR3 region is CASTPRRGGNTEAFF. CDR3 nucleotide sequence: TGTGCCAGCACCCCAAGGCGGGGGGGGAACACTGAAGCTTTCTTT.

CDR3 sequence: CASSLYTRYNEQFF. The DNA of the CDR3 is TGTGCCAGCAGCTTATACACCCGCTACAATGAGCAGTTCTTC. The rearrangement uses TRBV7-2 and TRBJ2-1; D gene unclear. The CDR3 extends over 14 amino acids. Trimming removed 2 bases from V and 3 bases from J, with 8 bases in between. The germline gives CDR1 SGHTA, CDR2 FQGNSA.

The chain joins TRBV9 to TRBJ1-3, with TRBD1 matching over 7 bases. The germline V gene has CDR1 SGDLS and CDR2 YYNGEE. Trimming took 2 bases from V and 4 from J; bases not matched to a gene: 6. This CDR3 has 15 residues. In DNA form, the CDR3 reads TGTGCCAGCAGCGTGGACACAGGGGCGGGAAACACCATATATTTT. This sequence encodes CASSVDTGAGNTIYF. Together with reference TRBV9 and TRBJ1-3, the CDR3 gives the full variable domain: DSGVTQTPKHLITATGQRVTLRCSPRSGDLSVYWYQQSLDQGLQFLIQYYNGEERAKGNILERFSAQQFPDLHSELNLSSLELGDSALYFCASSVDTGAGNTIYFGEGSWLTVV.

This clone was seen only a few times. This sequence joins TRBV18 and TRBJ1-5; possible D gene TRBD1, 5 bases. Trimming removed 0 bases at V and 1 base at J, with 10 bases between. Germline-derived CDR1 and CDR2 are KGHSH and LQKENI. The CDR3 extends over 16 amino acids. CDR3 DNA: TGTGCCAGCTCACCACCGGGGCCGTGGAGCAATCAGCCCCAGCATTTT. This encodes CASSPPGPWSNQPQHF.

The chain links TRBV24-1 to TRBJ2-5, with 8 bases lining up with TRBD2. Germline V gene lookup returns CDR1 KGHDR and CDR2 SFDVKD. The CDR3 is made up of 15 amino acids. The junction had 12 bases not matched to a gene; V was cut back by 11 bases and J by 2 bases. The DNA of the CDR3 is TGTGCCAGACCTATTGAGCGGGGGTCTCAAGAGACCCAGTACTTC. Translating gives CARPIERGSQETQYF.

The chain joins TRBV30 to TRBJ1-2; possibly TRBD1 for D (5 bases). This CDR3 comprises 15 residues. Germline V gene lookup returns CDR1 GTSNPN and CDR2 SVGIG (reference sequence). The V end lost 0 bases, the J end lost 2 bases, and 13 bases lay between the germline ends. Here the CDR3 reads CAWSVGGAGNYGYTF. In DNA, the CDR3 is TGTGCCTGGAGTGTAGGAGGGGCTGGAAACTATGGCTACACCTTC.

V usage is TRBV27 and J usage is TRBJ2-7, with D perhaps matching TRBD2 (6 bases). V was trimmed by 2 bases and J by 3 bases, leaving 17 bases between them. CDR1 and CDR2 from the germline V gene are MNHEY and SMNVEV (reference sequence). The CDR3 is 16 residues long. This CDR3 is CASSLDRETSHYEQYF. The CDR3 region has the DNA TGTGCCAGCAGTTTAGACCGGGAGACATCACACTACGAGCAGTACTTC.

This sequence joins TRBV4-1 and TRBJ2-7; D is perhaps TRBD1 (5 bases). V lost 1 base, J lost 1 base, and 17 bases lay in between. CDR1 and CDR2 from the germline V gene are MGHRA and YSYEKL. CDR3 length: 17 residues. CDR3 bases: TGCGCCAGCAGCCAAGCAGCTGGCAGGGTCGGGTCCTACGAGCAGTACTTC. Protein: CASSQAAGRVGSYEQYF.

The rearrangement joins TRBV5-6 to TRBJ1-2; 8 positions agree with TRBD1. The CDR3 loop spans 18 amino acids. V dropped 4 bases and J dropped 1; count of bases not matched to a gene: 15. Germline V gene data show CDR1 as SGHDT and CDR2 as YYEEEE. The CDR3 loop is CASSGQGWGRSYNYGYTF. The CDR3 nucleotides read TGTGCCAGCAGCGGACAGGGCTGGGGCCGGAGCTATAACTATGGCTACACCTTC.